The 31 T cell receptor beta chains presented below share a single source sample, sequenced in a study of blood T cell repertoires in COVID-19. TCRdb keeps only in-frame clones here, not all; method: immunoSEQ multiplex PCR. The sample lists 200,000 to 250,000 clones, around nine tenths occurring once. Sequences were obtained from peripheral blood. The receptors derive from a woman in her sixties or seventies who had recovered from COVID-19.

The gene calls are TRBV18 and TRBJ2-7, with a tentative D call TRBD1 (6 bases). In germline, CDR1 is KGHSH, CDR2 LQKENI. Trimming left V 5 bases short and J 6 bases short, with 14 bases between. The CDR3 has 13 amino acids. Written as DNA, the CDR3 is TGTGCCAGCTCATCCGGGACAATCATCGAGCAGTACTTC. It is translated as CASSSGTIIEQYF.

The chain has TRBV27 and TRBJ1-1; 9 positions agree with TRBD1. CDR1 and CDR2 from the germline V gene are MNHEY and SMNVEV (reference sequence). V dropped 6 bases and J dropped 6; count of bases not matched to a gene: 5. The CDR3 has 13 residues. CDR3 region: CASSLGQGSEAFF. The CDR3 DNA follows: TGTGCCAGCAGCCTCGGACAGGGGTCTGAAGCTTTCTTT.

V usage is TRBV7-2 and J usage is TRBJ2-7; unclear D gene. Germline CDR1 reads SGHTA; CDR2 reads FQGNSA. There are 15 residues in the CDR3. Between the trimmed V and J ends, which lost 6 bases and 0 bases, there was a span of 15 bases. The CDR3 DNA sequence: TGTGCCAGCAGTAATTTAGCTTATAGCTCCTACGAGCAGTACTTC. This translates into CASSNLAYSSYEQYF.

This clone was seen more than once but under ten times. This sequence joins TRBV5-1 and TRBJ2-3; D is uncertain. The germline V and J ends were trimmed by 6 bases and 8 bases, with 13 bases remaining between them. This CDR3 comprises 12 residues. Germline V gene lookup returns CDR1 SGHRS and CDR2 YFSETQ. CDR3 DNA: TGCGCCAGCACCGGTGATTATGGTACGCAGTATTTT. Protein product: CASTGDYGTQYF.

The chain employs TRBV4-1 and TRBJ2-7; D is uncertain. V lost 1 base and J 5 bases, leaving 12 bases between the germline ends. The CDR3 has 14 residues. Looked up from germline, CDR1 is MGHRA and CDR2 is YSYEKL. CDR3 in amino acids: CASSQGSRSDEQYF. The CDR3, as DNA: TGCGCCAGCAGCCAAGGTTCTAGATCGGACGAGCAGTACTTC.

The chain combines TRBV29-1 with TRBJ1-2; tentative D call: TRBD1 (6 bases). The germline V gene encodes CDR1 SQVTM and CDR2 ANQGSEA. V lost 6 bases to trimming and J lost 2 bases, with 10 bases between them. The CDR3 runs 12 residues. CDR3 nucleotide sequence: TGCAGCGTGGGGGGGACAAACTATGGCTACACCTTC. Protein sequence: CSVGGTNYGYTF.

The chain employs TRBV5-4 and TRBJ2-7; 12 bases match TRBD1. Trimming cost V 3 bases and J 7 bases; bases outside gene matches: 5. CDR3 length: 14 residues. Germline CDR1 and CDR2: SGHNT and YYREEE (reference sequence). This CDR3 is CASSSGQGAPEQYF. The DNA for the CDR3 is TGTGCCAGCAGCTCGGGACAGGGGGCGCCGGAGCAGTACTTC.

The chain uses TRBV4-2 and TRBJ2-7, with 9 bases that match TRBD1. After removal of 4 bases from V and 0 bases from J, the junction contained 7 bases not matched to a gene. CDR1 and CDR2 from the germline V gene are LGHNA and YNFKEQ. The CDR3 contains 16 residues. The CDR3 sequence is CASSREGQGSSYEQYF. In DNA, the CDR3 is TGTGCCAGCAGCCGAGAAGGACAGGGGAGCTCCTACGAGCAGTACTTC.

J is TRBJ1-5 and V is TRBV3-1 (or the pseudogene TRBV3-2); 8 nucleotides align to TRBD1. J lost 6 bases, V lost 0 bases, and 4 bases had no gene match. The CDR3 spans 15 residues. Germline V gene data show CDR1 as LGHDT and CDR2 as YNNKEL (reference sequence). CDR3 DNA sequence: TGTGCCAGCAGCCAAGATTCAGGGGGCCTTCAGCCCCAGCATTTT. It is translated as CASSQDSGGLQPQHF.

There are a few counts of this clone. This sequence joins TRBV7-9 and TRBJ1-3, with TRBD1 matching 9 bases. The CDR3 totals 15 residues. The junction had 8 bases not matched to a gene; V was cut back by 5 bases and J by 6 bases. Germline V gives CDR1 SEHNR, CDR2 FQNEAQ (reference sequence). The CDR3 DNA follows: TGTGCCAGCAGCATGGGACAGGGAAAAGAAAACACCATATATTTT. This encodes CASSMGQGKENTIYF. The full variable domain, its missing parts supplied by reference TRBV7-9 and TRBJ1-3, is DTGVSQNPRHKITKRGQNVTFRCDPISEHNRLYWYRQTLGQGPEFLTYFQNEAQLEKSRLLSDRFSAERPKGSFSTLEIQRTEQGDSAMYLCASSMGQGKENTIYFGEGSWLTVV.

The V gene is TRBV27, the J gene TRBJ2-4; a weak D match, TRBD1 (5 bases). V lost 1 base and J 4 bases, leaving 14 bases between the germline ends. The CDR3 is made up of 16 amino acids. Germline V gives CDR1 MNHEY, CDR2 SMNVEV (reference sequence). The CDR3 nucleotides are TGTGCCAGCAGTTTATTGAGGACACTCAAAAAAAACATTCAGTACTTC. Translated, it gives CASSLLRTLKKNIQYF.

The rearrangement links TRBV7-9 to TRBJ1-2; 8 bases line up with TRBD1. The CDR3 runs to 15 residues. Germline values: CDR1 SEHNR, CDR2 FQNEAQ (reference sequence). V was pared by 6 bases and J by 9 bases, with 15 bases of the junction left unmatched. The CDR3 sequence: CASSFLDRGRSSYTF. The CDR3 DNA reads as TGTGCCAGCAGTTTTCTTGACAGGGGAAGGTCGAGCTACACCTTC.

The chain couples TRBV7-2 to TRBJ2-1, with D possibly being TRBD1 (6 bases). V lost 1 base and J 6 bases, leaving 10 bases between the germline ends. This CDR3 comprises 14 residues. CDR1 is SGHTA, CDR2 FQGNSA, per germline. CDR3 DNA: TGTGCCAGCAGCTTAGATCAGGGGAGCAATGAGCAGTTCTTC. Protein: CASSLDQGSNEQFF.

The chain joins TRBV7-9 to TRBJ2-2, with D perhaps matching TRBD1 (5 bases). The V and J ends lost 0 bases and 6 bases respectively, with 20 bases between them. This CDR3 is 18 amino acids long. Germline CDR1 and CDR2: SEHNR and FQNEAQ (reference sequence). Here the CDR3 DNA reads TGTGCCAGCAGCTTAGCCGTGGATGAGGCAGGGATGGCCGGGGAGCTGTTTTTT. Translation: CASSLAVDEAGMAGELFF.

The chain has TRBV9 and TRBJ1-2; TRBD1 matches at 7 bases. This CDR3 comprises 13 residues. Germline V gene data show CDR1 as SGDLS and CDR2 as YYNGEE. The ends lost 0 bases at V and 7 bases at J; junction bases unmatched: 3. The DNA of the CDR3 is TGTGCCAGCAGCGTAGACAGGGGCCGTGGCTACACCTTC. Translation: CASSVDRGRGYTF.

This chain joins TRBV7-8 and TRBJ2-3; 13 nucleotides match TRBD2. Germline assignment: CDR1 SGHVS and CDR2 FQNEAQ. The CDR3 spans 16 residues. The trim removed 4 bases at V and 4 bases at J, leaving 5 bases unmatched. The CDR3 bases are TGTGCCAGCAGCTCACTAGCGGGGGGGCCCGCAGATACGCAGTATTTT. The encoded protein is CASSSLAGGPADTQYF.

V and J are TRBV2 and TRBJ2-5; 7 bases are a match to TRBD2. Germline lookup yields CDR1 SNHLY and CDR2 FYNNEI. The CDR3 is 14 amino acids. V was clipped by 4 bases and J by 2 bases; unmatched bases: 4. Here the CDR3 reads CASSGLAAQETQYF. The CDR3 region has the DNA TGTGCCAGCAGTGGGCTAGCGGCTCAAGAGACCCAGTACTTC.

This rearrangement joins TRBV7-3 to TRBJ2-1; 8 bases are a match to TRBD2. The CDR3 runs to 16 residues. Germline-derived CDR1 and CDR2 are SGHTA and FQGTGA. The trim removed 4 bases at V and 8 bases at J, leaving 13 bases unmatched. CDR3 residues: CASSSRSGGARDEQFF. The CDR3 coding sequence is TGTGCCAGCAGCTCCCGTTCGGGGGGGGCCAGAGATGAGCAGTTCTTC.

V is TRBV7-9 and J is TRBJ1-2, with D unresolved. Germline CDR1 is SEHNR and CDR2 is FQNEAQ (reference sequence). The CDR3 has 16 residues. V lost 4 bases and J lost 0, with 15 bases in between. In DNA form, the CDR3 reads TGTGCCAGCAGCTCCCCGATCACAGCTGCTAACTATGGCTACACCTTC. Residues: CASSSPITAANYGYTF.

A word on this clone: Germline is not matched at one junction end, which may reflect a read error. V is TRBV15 and J is TRBJ2-5; D gene ambiguous. The CDR3 contains 13 residues. The germline CDR1 and CDR2 sequences are LNHNV and YYDKDF (reference sequence). The CDR3: CATSGDLQETQYF. The DNA of the CDR3 is TGTGCCACCAGCGGAGACTTACAAGAGACCCAGTACTTC. The full variable domain, rest sourced from reference TRBV15 and TRBJ2-5, is DAMVIQNPRYQVTQFGKPVTLSCSQTLNHNVMYWYQQKSSQAPKLLFHYYDKDFNNEADTPDNFQSRRPNTSFCFLDIRSPGLGDTAMYLCATSGDLQETQYFGPGTRLLVL.

The chain is built from TRBV12-3 or TRBV12-4 and TRBJ1-2; the match to TRBD1 covers 9 bases. The J segment lost 7 bases and the V segment lost 8 bases, leaving 8 bases of the junction unmatched. The CDR3 sequence is 13 residues long. The CDR3 DNA follows: TGTGCCAGCCATACTGGACAGGGGTCTGGCTACACCTTC. Protein: CASHTGQGSGYTF.

The chain has TRBV5-4 and TRBJ1-2, with D maybe TRBD1 (6 bases). Germline CDR1 SGHNT, CDR2 YYREEE (reference sequence). The CDR3 is 14 residues long. Trimming left V 4 bases short and J 3 bases short, with 13 bases between. CDR3 nucleotides: TGTGCCAGCAGCCCCAGCGGGACATACTATGGCTACACCTTC. Amino acid sequence: CASSPSGTYYGYTF. The full variable domain, its missing parts supplied by reference TRBV5-4 and TRBJ1-2, is ETGVTQSPTHLIKTRGQQVTLRCSSQSGHNTVSWYQQALGQGPQFIFQYYREEENGRGNFPPRFSGLQFPNYSSELNVNALELDDSALYLCASSPSGTYYGYTFGSGTRLTVV.

On this clone itself: Germline and junction disagree at one end, which may indicate a read error. The rearrangement uses TRBV7-9 and TRBJ2-1; the D gene is possibly TRBD2 (6 bases). Germline V gene lookup returns CDR1 SEHNR and CDR2 FQNEAQ (reference sequence). The CDR3 is 12 amino acids. As DNA, the CDR3 is TGTGCCAGCAGCATGGACTACCATGAGCAGTTCTTC. This sequence encodes CASSMDYHEQFF. Filled out from reference TRBV7-9 and TRBJ2-1, the complete variable domain reads DTGVSQNPRHKITKRGQNVTFRCDPISEHNRLYWYRQTLGQGPEFLTYFQNEAQLEKSRLLSDRFSAERPKGSFSTLEIQRTEQGDSAMYLCASSMDYHEQFFGPGTRLTVL.

This clone was counted a few times. The gene calls are TRBV10-3 and TRBJ1-1; D not resolved. Deletions cut 5 bases from V and 8 bases from J, with 15 bases between. The V gene's germline CDR1 is ENHRY and CDR2 SYGVKD. The CDR3 runs 13 residues. CDR3 DNA sequence: TGTGCCATCAGTCCCATGGGCGCGAAGGAAGCTTTCTTT. It codes for CAISPMGAKEAFF.

V is TRBV18 and J is TRBJ2-7; tentatively, D is TRBD1 (5 bases). The CDR3 extends over 15 amino acids. Germline CDR1 and CDR2: KGHSH and LQKENI. Trimming took 0 bases from V and 3 from J, leaving 12 bases between them. CDR3: CASSPPVQGSYEQYF. CDR3 sequence (DNA): TGTGCCAGCTCACCACCGGTTCAGGGTAGCTACGAGCAGTACTTC.

This clone was seen more than once but under ten times. V and J are TRBV5-4 and TRBJ1-3, with D tentatively TRBD1 (5 bases). Trimming removed 5 bases from V and 0 bases from J, with 18 bases in between. The CDR3 spans 17 residues. The germline CDR1 and CDR2 sequences are SGHNT and YYREEE (reference sequence). The DNA for the CDR3 is TGTGCCAGCAGTTCCGGAGGGGACCGCAGCTCTGGAAACACCATATATTTT. Its protein is CASSSGGDRSSGNTIYF.

The table lists this clone with a few counts. The rearrangement joins TRBV18 to TRBJ1-3, with D perhaps matching TRBD1 (6 bases). The CDR3 is 16 amino acids. Deletions cut 6 bases from V and 1 base from J, with 16 bases between. Germline assignment: CDR1 KGHSH and CDR2 LQKENI. CDR3 residues: CASSRIKGESGNTIYF. The CDR3 DNA follows: TGTGCCAGCTCGAGGATTAAGGGGGAATCTGGAAACACCATATATTTT.

The chain has TRBV2 and TRBJ2-1; a possible D gene is TRBD1 (5 bases). The V and J ends lost 4 bases and 4 bases respectively, with 14 bases between them. In germline, CDR1 is SNHLY, CDR2 FYNNEI. This CDR3 has 15 residues. CDR3: CASSGTPGQYNEQFF. In DNA form, the CDR3 reads TGTGCCAGCAGTGGAACGCCAGGACAATACAATGAGCAGTTCTTC.

The count of this clone is one. The chain couples TRBV5-5 to TRBJ2-5; D remains unclear. Germline CDR1 is SGHKS and CDR2 is YYEKEE (reference sequence). Trimming took off 4 bases at V and 4 bases at J, with 8 bases between the two ends. The length of the CDR3 is 12 residues. CDR3 DNA: TGTGCCAGCAGCGCCTCCGGAGAGACCCAGTACTTC. Translating it yields CASSASGETQYF.

The J gene is TRBJ2-3, the V gene TRBV9, with TRBD2 as a possible D gene (6 bases). The V gene lost 5 bases and the J gene lost 8 bases, with 12 bases spanning the gap. The germline gives CDR1 SGDLS, CDR2 YYNGEE. The CDR3 totals 12 residues. The CDR3 here is CASRTSGGTQYF. The DNA of the CDR3 is TGTGCCAGCAGGACTAGTGGGGGTACGCAGTATTTT.

CDR3 DNA: TGTGCCAGCAGCTTGTCCCGTCCCCTAGCTCATGGCTACACCTTC. Residues: CASSLSRPLAHGYTF. J is TRBJ1-2 and V is TRBV5-6; D call uncertain. This CDR3 is 15 amino acids long. Germline CDR1 and CDR2: SGHDT and YYEEEE. V was trimmed by 1 base and J by 6 bases, leaving 16 bases between them.